The clone carrying this T cell receptor beta chain was recorded once. The data derive from a study of graft-versus-host responses after intestinal transplantation. Looking at the study overall: Grafts that recipients had were multivisceral, liver-intestinal, or isolated intestinal transplants.

The authors processed graft tissue to release intraepithelial and lamina propria lymphocytes. V shed 1 base, J shed 5 bases, and the junction held 6 bases outside the gene matches. Germline lookup yields CDR1 SGHRS and CDR2 YFSETQ. The CDR3 sequence is 16 residues long. This table comes from immunoSEQ multiplex PCR, and its TCRdb copy is limited to in-frame clones, with some not included. This sample carries about 15,000 clones, about three fifths of them seen once, and the ten largest clones take roughly 13%. The source of this sequence is a human patient who received an intestinal transplant, so some T cells may come from the graft donor. The source was ileum tissue, collected 524 days after transplant. V gene TRBV5-1 combines with J gene TRBJ2-5; TRBD2 aligns across 12 bases. The CDR3 nucleotides read TGCGCCAGCAGCTTGTGGCTAGCGGGGGGGCAGGAGACCCAGTACTTC. Amino acid sequence: CASSLWLAGGQETQYF.